This T cell receptor beta chain is drawn from a study of regulatory T cells in long-lasting Graves disease. To make TCR beta libraries, researchers used iRepertoire HTBI primers and Arm-PCR of CDR3 regions. In TCRdb, the multiplex PCR reads were re-called with MiXCR into one record per CDR3 protein. Here the sample spans 550,000 to 700,000 distinct CDR3 sequences, about 16% being singletons. This clonotype was counted once. What it binds is not known. V lost 5 bases, J lost 5 bases, and 14 bases stayed unmatched. The CDR3 has 16 amino acids. CDR1 MNHEY and CDR2 SMNVEV come from the germline V gene (reference sequence). Overall study findings and caveats: Persistent disease showed a preference for TRBV28, TRBJ1-2 and TRBJ2-5. Small numbers of samples may have cut accuracy. With approximately 2,800 shared public clonotypes, persistent patients exceeded new patients, who shared approximately 880.

As for time point: newly diagnosed GD, antithyroid drugs for less than 3 months. PBMC-derived RNA was used for the TCR library. Separately, the same data were catalogued under a study of T cells in Graves' hyperthyroidism and ophthalmopathy. As that study records: Hyperthyroidism of Graves' type that showed no ophthalmopathy progression within 18 months was stable.

Sequencing used peripheral blood mononuclear cells (PBMCs), obtained at new diagnosis, from a patient treated with antithyroid drugs. This receptor was obtained from a man younger than 35 with Graves disease. The chain has TRBV27 and TRBJ2-5, with TRBD1 matching over 7 bases. As DNA, the CDR3 is TGTGCCAGCAGTCCTTACCGACAGGGTCTACGGGAGACCCAGTACTTC. It encodes CASSPYRQGLRETQYF.